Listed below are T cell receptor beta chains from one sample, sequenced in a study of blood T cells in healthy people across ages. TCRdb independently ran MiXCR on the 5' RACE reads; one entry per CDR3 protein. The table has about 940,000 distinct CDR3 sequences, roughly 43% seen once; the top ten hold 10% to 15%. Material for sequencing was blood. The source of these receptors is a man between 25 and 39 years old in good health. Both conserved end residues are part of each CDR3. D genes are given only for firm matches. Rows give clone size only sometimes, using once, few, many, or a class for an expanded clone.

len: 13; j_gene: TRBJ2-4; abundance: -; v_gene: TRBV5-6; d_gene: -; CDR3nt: TGTGCCAGCAGCGTGGCCCGAGGAAACATTCAGTACTTC; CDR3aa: CASSVARGNIQYF
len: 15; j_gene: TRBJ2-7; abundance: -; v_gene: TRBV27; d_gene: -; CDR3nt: TGTGCCAGCAGTTTCGTATTCGGCCCAGGCTACGAGCAGTACTTC; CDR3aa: CASSFVFGPGYEQYF
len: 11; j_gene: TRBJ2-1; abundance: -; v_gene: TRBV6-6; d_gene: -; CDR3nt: TGTGCCACTAGCAAGAACAATGAGCAGTTCTTC; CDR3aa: CATSKNNEQFF
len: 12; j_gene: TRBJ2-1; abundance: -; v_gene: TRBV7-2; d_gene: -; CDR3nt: TGTGCCAGCAGCCAAGGACTCCGTGAGCAGTTCTTC; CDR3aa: CASSQGLREQFF
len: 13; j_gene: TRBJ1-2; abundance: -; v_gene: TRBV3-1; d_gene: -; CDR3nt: TGTGCCAGCAGACTGGCACTAGGGAAAGGCTACACCTTC; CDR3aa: CASRLALGKGYTF
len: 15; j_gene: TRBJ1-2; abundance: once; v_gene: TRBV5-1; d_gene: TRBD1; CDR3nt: TGCGCCAGCAGCTTGGGAACAGGGGAGGGCTATGGCTACACCTTC; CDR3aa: CASSLGTGEGYGYTF
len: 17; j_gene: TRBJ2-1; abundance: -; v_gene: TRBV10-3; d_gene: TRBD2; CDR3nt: TGTGCCACTCTCCGCCCCGGGACTAGCGGGGGTGGCGATGAGCAGTTCTTC; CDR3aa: CATLRPGTSGGGDEQFF
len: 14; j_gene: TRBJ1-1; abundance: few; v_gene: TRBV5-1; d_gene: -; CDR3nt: TGCGCCAGCAGCTTGGAAAGGGGAGGCACTGAAGCTTTCTTT; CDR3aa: CASSLERGGTEAFF
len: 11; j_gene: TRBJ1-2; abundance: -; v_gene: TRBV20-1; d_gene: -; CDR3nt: TGCAGTGCTAGGTCGCCTGGAGGCTACACCTTC; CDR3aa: CSARSPGGYTF
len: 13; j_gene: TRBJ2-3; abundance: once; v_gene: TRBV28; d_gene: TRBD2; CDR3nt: TGTGCCGGACGCGGGGGGGCTACAGGTACGCAGTATTTT; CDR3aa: CAGRGGATGTQYF
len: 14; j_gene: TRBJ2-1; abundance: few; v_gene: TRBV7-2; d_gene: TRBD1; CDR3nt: TGTGCCAGCAGCGTATCGGGACAGGGCCATGAGCAGTTCTTC; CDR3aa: CASSVSGQGHEQFF
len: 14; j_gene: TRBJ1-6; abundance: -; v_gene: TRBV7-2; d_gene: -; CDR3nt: TGTGCCAGCAGCTTAGCAGCAGCCAATTCACCCCTCCACTTT; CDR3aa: CASSLAAANSPLHF
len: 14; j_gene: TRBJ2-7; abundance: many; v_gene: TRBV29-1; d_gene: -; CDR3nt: TGCAGCGTTTCCGGGACCCCTGGGGGATACGAGCAGTACTTC; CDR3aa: CSVSGTPGGYEQYF
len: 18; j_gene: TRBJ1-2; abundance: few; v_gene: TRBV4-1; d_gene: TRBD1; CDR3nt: TGCGCCAGCAGCCAAGATTCAGAGACAGGGGTAGCTAACTATGGCTACACCTTC; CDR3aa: CASSQDSETGVANYGYTF
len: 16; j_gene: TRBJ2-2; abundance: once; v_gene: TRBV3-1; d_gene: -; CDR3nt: TGTGCCAGCAGCCAAGATGGCCCAGTGAACACCGGGGAGCTGTTTTTT; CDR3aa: CASSQDGPVNTGELFF
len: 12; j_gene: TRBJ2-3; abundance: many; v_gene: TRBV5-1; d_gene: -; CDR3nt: TGCGCCAGTACCAAGAACACAGATACGCAGTATTTT; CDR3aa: CASTKNTDTQYF
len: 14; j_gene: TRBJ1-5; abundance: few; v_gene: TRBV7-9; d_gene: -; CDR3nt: TGTGCCAGCAGCTTATCAACCAGCAATCAGCCCCAGCATTTT; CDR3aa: CASSLSTSNQPQHF
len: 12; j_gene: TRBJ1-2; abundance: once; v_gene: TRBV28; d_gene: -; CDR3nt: TGTGCCAGCAATTTAGGATATTATGGCTACACCTTC; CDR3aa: CASNLGYYGYTF
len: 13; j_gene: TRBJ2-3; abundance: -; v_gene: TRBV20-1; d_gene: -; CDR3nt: TGCAGTGCTAGCCGCACTGGGGGAGATACGCAGTATTTT; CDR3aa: CSASRTGGDTQYF
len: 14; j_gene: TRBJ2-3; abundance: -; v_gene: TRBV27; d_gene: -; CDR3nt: TGTGCCAGCAGTGGCCGGGCTCACGCAGATACGCAGTATTTT; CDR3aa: CASSGRAHADTQYF
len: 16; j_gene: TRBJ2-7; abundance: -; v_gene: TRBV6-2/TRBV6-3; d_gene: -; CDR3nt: TGTGCCAGCAGTTACTCGGCAGACGCAATTCCCTACGAGCAGTACTTC; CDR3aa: CASSYSADAIPYEQYF
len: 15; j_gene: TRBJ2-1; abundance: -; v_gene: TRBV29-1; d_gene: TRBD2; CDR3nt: TGCAGCGTTGGAGATGGGCGGGGGGGCTTGGATGAGCAGTTCTTC; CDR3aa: CSVGDGRGGLDEQFF
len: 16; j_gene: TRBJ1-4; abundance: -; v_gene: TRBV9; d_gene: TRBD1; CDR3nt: TGTGCCAGCAGCGTAGGGACAGGGCCAACTAATGAAAAACTGTTTTTT; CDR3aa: CASSVGTGPTNEKLFF
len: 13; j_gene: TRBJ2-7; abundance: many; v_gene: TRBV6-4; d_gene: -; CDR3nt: TGTGCCAGCAGTGAGGGGAACGGAGCAGAGCAGTACTTC; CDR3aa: CASSEGNGAEQYF
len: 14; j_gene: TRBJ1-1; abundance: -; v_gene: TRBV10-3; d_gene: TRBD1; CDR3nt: TGTGCCGTCCATCCGGGACAGGGGAGGACTGAAGCTTTCTTT; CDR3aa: CAVHPGQGRTEAFF
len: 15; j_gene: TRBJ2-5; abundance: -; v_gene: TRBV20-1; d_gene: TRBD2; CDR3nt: TGCAGTGCTCGGCCCTCTAGCGGGGGGGCCGAGACCCAGTACTTC; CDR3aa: CSARPSSGGAETQYF
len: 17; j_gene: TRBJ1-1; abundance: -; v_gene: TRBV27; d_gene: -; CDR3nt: TGTGCCAGCAGTTTATTAGGCAGGGGCAAGATGAACACTGAAGCTTTCTTT; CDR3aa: CASSLLGRGKMNTEAFF
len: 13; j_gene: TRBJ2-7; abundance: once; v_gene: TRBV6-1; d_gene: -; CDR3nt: TGTGCCAGCAGGCGGGGAGACTTCTACGAGCAGTACTTC; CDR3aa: CASRRGDFYEQYF
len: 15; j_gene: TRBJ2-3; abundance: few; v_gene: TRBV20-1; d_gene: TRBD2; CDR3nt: TGCAGTGCTAGAGATCAAGCGGGGAGGTCAGATACGCAGTATTTT; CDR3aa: CSARDQAGRSDTQYF
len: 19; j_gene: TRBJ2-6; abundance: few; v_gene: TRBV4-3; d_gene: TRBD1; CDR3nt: TGCGCCAGCAGCCAAGAATTCCTGACAGGGGTTGTTAGGGCCAACGTCCTGACTTTC; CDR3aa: CASSQEFLTGVVRANVLTF
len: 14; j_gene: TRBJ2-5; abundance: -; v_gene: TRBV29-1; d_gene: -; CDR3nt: TGCAGCGTGACTCCGACAGGGGAGGGAGAGACCCAGTACTTC; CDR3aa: CSVTPTGEGETQYF
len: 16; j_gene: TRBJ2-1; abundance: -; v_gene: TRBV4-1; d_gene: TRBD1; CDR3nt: TGCGCCAGCAGCCAAGGAACTACCAGGGGGCCGGGGGAGCAGTTCTTC; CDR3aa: CASSQGTTRGPGEQFF
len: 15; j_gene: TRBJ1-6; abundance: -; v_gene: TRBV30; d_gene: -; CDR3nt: TGTGCCTGGACCCTAAAGGTTATACACTATTCACCCCTCCACTTT; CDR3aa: CAWTLKVIHYSPLHF
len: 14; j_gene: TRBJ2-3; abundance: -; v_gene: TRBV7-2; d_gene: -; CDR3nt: TGTGCCAGCAGCTACAGGGTTCTCACAGATACGCAGTATTTT; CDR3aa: CASSYRVLTDTQYF
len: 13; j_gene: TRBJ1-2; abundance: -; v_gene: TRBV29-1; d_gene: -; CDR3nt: TGCAGCGTCGTCCCAGGGGAAGGTGGGGGCTACACCTTC; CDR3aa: CSVVPGEGGGYTF
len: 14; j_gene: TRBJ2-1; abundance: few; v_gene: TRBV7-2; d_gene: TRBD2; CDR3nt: TGTGCCAGCAGCTTAGCTAGCGGGGGTTGGGAGCAGTTCTTC; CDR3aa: CASSLASGGWEQFF
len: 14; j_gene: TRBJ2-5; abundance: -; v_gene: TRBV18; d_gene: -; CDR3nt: TGTGCCAGCTCACCACCGATAGGGTCGAACGAGCAGAACTTC; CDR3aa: CASSPPIGSNEQNF
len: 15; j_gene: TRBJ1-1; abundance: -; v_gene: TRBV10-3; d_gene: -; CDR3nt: TGTGCCATCAGTGATGCGGGACGGCTGAACACTGAAGCTTTCTTT; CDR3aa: CAISDAGRLNTEAFF
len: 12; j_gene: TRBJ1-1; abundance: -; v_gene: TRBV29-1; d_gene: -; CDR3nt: TGCAGCGTGGAGACTGAACACACTGAAGCTTTCTTT; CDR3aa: CSVETEHTEAFF
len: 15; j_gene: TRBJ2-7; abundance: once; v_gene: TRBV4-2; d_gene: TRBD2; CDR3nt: TGTGCCAGCAGCCAAGCCCGGGACGGGGGGTTCGAGCAGTACTTC; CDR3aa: CASSQARDGGFEQYF
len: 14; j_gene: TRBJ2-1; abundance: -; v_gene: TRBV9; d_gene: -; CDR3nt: TGTGCCAGCAGCGCCACCCTACAGGGTCATGAGCAGTTCTTC; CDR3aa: CASSATLQGHEQFF
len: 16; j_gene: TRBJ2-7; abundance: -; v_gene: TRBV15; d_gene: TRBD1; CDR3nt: TGTGCCACCAGCAGTCCCGGGACAGGGGAGTCCTACGAGCAGTACTTC; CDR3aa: CATSSPGTGESYEQYF
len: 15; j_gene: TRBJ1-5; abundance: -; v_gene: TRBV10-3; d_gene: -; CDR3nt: TGTGCCATCAGTGACGGGCGGGAAAACAATCAGCCCCAGCATTTT; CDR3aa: CAISDGRENNQPQHF
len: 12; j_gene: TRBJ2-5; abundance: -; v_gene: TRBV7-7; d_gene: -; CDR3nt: TGTGCTAGCAAGGGTACAGAAGAGACCCAGTACTTC; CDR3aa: CASKGTEETQYF
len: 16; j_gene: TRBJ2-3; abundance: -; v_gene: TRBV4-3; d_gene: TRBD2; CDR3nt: TGCGCCAGCAGCCGAGAGACTAGCGGGGTCACAGATACGCAGTATTTT; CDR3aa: CASSRETSGVTDTQYF